Given below is one T cell receptor beta chain in context. Its antigen is unidentified. The source of the sample is a study of graft-versus-host responses after intestinal transplantation. General study points: Individuals who had graft-donor T cell macrochimerism had allografts that showed high graft-versus-host to host-versus-graft clonal ratios.

CDR3 length: 14 residues. V was trimmed by 4 bases and J by 1 base, leaving 7 bases between them. Germline lookup yields CDR1 LNHDA and CDR2 SQIVND (reference sequence). Profiled with immunoSEQ multiplex PCR; TCRdb holds only in-frame clones, not every one. There are about 16,000 clones in the sample; around 90% occur only once, and roughly 5.5% lies in the top ten. The sample here was PBMCs, taken approximately 3.5 months after intestinal transplant. The rearrangement joins TRBV19 to TRBJ2-2; D unclear. This TCR was recovered from a human patient who received an intestinal transplant, so some T cells may come from the graft donor. The CDR3 DNA sequence: TGTGCCAGTAGTACTGGGCTGAACACCGGGGAGCTGTTTTTT. Translated: CASSTGLNTGELFF.